Shown below are 29 T cell receptor beta chains from a single sample sequenced in a study of blood T cell repertoires in COVID-19. Libraries were prepared by immunoSEQ multiplex PCR; TCRdb keeps only in-frame clonotypes and omits some of them. The sample shows about 290,000 clones, around nine tenths of them seen only once. Source material: peripheral blood. The receptors shown here come from a woman aged 25 to 39 with COVID-19, enrolled during active disease.

This clone was picked up one time. The chain has TRBV4-2 and TRBJ1-6, with a possible D match to TRBD1 (5 bases). Germline V gene sequence: CDR1 LGHNA, CDR2 YNFKEQ. V was clipped by 1 base and J by 3 bases, with 22 bases between them. This CDR3 region has 20 residues. The CDR3 here is CASSQVDRGESGHYNSPLHF. The DNA for the CDR3 is TGTGCCAGCAGCCAAGTCGATCGGGGGGAATCAGGACACTATAATTCACCCCTCCACTTT.

This chain links TRBV4-1 with TRBJ2-5; D perhaps matches TRBD2 (7 bases). Germline-derived CDR1 and CDR2 are MGHRA and YSYEKL. Between the trimmed V and J ends, which lost 2 bases and 2 bases, there was a span of 12 bases. The CDR3 runs to 15 residues. The CDR3 loop is CASSQIRGAQETQYF. The CDR3, as DNA: TGCGCCAGCAGCCAAATCCGGGGGGCGCAAGAGACCCAGTACTTC.

The CDR3 spells CSENPSSGGTDTQYF. As DNA, the CDR3 is TGCAGCGAAAACCCCTCTAGCGGGGGCACAGATACGCAGTATTTT. The rearrangement uses TRBV29-1 and TRBJ2-3; 9 bases map to TRBD2. The CDR3 consists of 15 residues. With 7 bases clipped from V and 1 base from J, the junction kept 9 bases outside the gene matches. CDR1 and CDR2 (germline): SQVTM, ANQGSEA.

This rearrangement joins TRBV5-1 to TRBJ2-6, with TRBD1 identical over 10 bases. Per germline, CDR1 SGHRS and CDR2 YFSETQ. V lost 3 bases and J lost 6; bases outside the gene matches: 9. CDR3 length: 17 amino acids. The CDR3 loop reads CASSWTTGGRKANVLTF. The DNA of the CDR3 is TGCGCCAGCAGCTGGACGACAGGGGGCCGAAAGGCCAACGTCCTGACTTTC.

V gene TRBV5-6 combines with J gene TRBJ2-5, with 7 bases identical to TRBD1. The length of the CDR3 is 15 residues. Germline-derived CDR1 and CDR2 are SGHDT and YYEEEE. V shed 2 bases, J shed 6 bases, and the junction held 10 bases outside the gene matches. This CDR3 is CASSLGGRVGKTQYF. The CDR3 DNA reads as TGTGCCAGCAGCTTAGGGGGCCGGGTGGGCAAGACCCAGTACTTC.

This rearrangement joins TRBV6-1 to TRBJ2-7, with 9 bases that match TRBD1. V was pared by 3 bases and J by 3 bases, with 12 bases of the junction left unmatched. Germline V gives CDR1 MNHNS, CDR2 SASEGT. The CDR3 is 17 amino acids. CDR3 in DNA: TGTGCCAGCAGTGAGCCGGGACAGGGTCGTTTATTCTACGAGCAGTACTTC. Encoded protein: CASSEPGQGRLFYEQYF.

V gene TRBV4-2 combines with J gene TRBJ2-7, with TRBD2 identical over 11 bases. Germline V gives CDR1 LGHNA, CDR2 YNFKEQ. The junction had 8 bases not matched to a gene; V was cut back by 0 bases and J by 7 bases. This CDR3 comprises 16 residues. The CDR3 here is CASSQDQTSGVREQYF. Written as DNA, the CDR3 is TGTGCCAGCAGCCAAGACCAGACTAGCGGGGTGAGGGAGCAGTACTTC.

The chain recombines TRBV2 with TRBJ1-2, with D possibly matching TRBD1 (5 bases). Germline V gene sequence: CDR1 SNHLY, CDR2 FYNNEI. Trimming stripped 6 bases from V and 3 bases from J, with 17 bases between. The CDR3 is 15 residues long. This CDR3 is CASSPTQGRYYGYTF. In DNA form, the CDR3 reads TGTGCCAGCAGCCCAACCCAGGGCAGATACTATGGCTACACCTTC.

The V and J genes are TRBV19 and TRBJ1-2; TRBD1 is a possible D gene (5 bases). CDR1 is LNHDA, CDR2 SQIVND, per germline (reference sequence). This CDR3 spans 14 amino acids. Deletions cut 7 bases from V and 0 bases from J, with 12 bases between. Written as DNA, the CDR3 is TGTGCCAGTAACCCCGGGGGATCTAACTATGGCTACACCTTC. Its translation: CASNPGGSNYGYTF.

This rearrangement joins TRBV5-1 to TRBJ2-1, with D perhaps TRBD2 (6 bases). V lost 1 base to trimming and J lost 7 bases, with 12 bases between them. The CDR3 has 14 amino acids. Germline CDR1 is SGHRS and CDR2 is YFSETQ. In nucleotides, the CDR3 is TGCGCCAGCAGCTTGCGCCATGGAGGGAATGAGCAGTTCTTC. This translates into CASSLRHGGNEQFF.

This clone occurred once. The V call is TRBV7-6, the J call TRBJ1-6, with D maybe TRBD1 (6 bases). CDR3 length equals 15 residues. The germline CDR1 and CDR2 sequences are SGHVS and FNYEAQ. Between the trimmed V and J ends, which lost 1 base and 9 bases, there was a span of 13 bases. CDR3 bases: TGTGCCAGCAGCTTAGGGTCAGGGGTAGGTTCACCCCTCCACTTT. Residues: CASSLGSGVGSPLHF.

The chain uses TRBV7-9 and TRBJ2-5; 14 nucleotides match TRBD2. The CDR3 is 14 amino acids. With 8 bases clipped from V and 5 bases from J, the junction kept 4 bases outside the gene matches. CDR1 SEHNR and CDR2 FQNEAQ come from the germline V gene (reference sequence). The CDR3 DNA is TGTGCCAGCGGGACTAGCGGGGGATTTGAGACCCAGTACTTC. It translates to CASGTSGGFETQYF.

The chain uses TRBV7-2 and TRBJ2-7, with 7 bases fitting TRBD2. The ends lost 4 bases at V and 3 bases at J; junction bases unmatched: 9. The CDR3 runs to 15 residues. Germline CDR1 reads SGHTA; CDR2 reads FQGNSA. The CDR3 reads CASSSADLADYEQYF. Here the CDR3 DNA reads TGTGCCAGCAGCTCCGCCGATCTAGCGGACTACGAGCAGTACTTC.

The chain links TRBV5-4 to TRBJ1-6, with a possible D match to TRBD1 (6 bases). The ends were cut back, 2 bases at V and 9 bases at J, with 9 bases in the middle. The CDR3 contains 13 residues. CDR1 and CDR2 (germline): SGHNT, YYREEE (reference sequence). This CDR3 reads CASSFQGSSPLHF. The CDR3 DNA reads as TGTGCCAGCAGCTTTCAGGGGAGTTCACCCCTCCACTTT.

This rearrangement joins TRBV11-2 to TRBJ2-7; 12 positions match TRBD2. The V segment lost 3 bases and the J segment 4 bases; nucleotides outside the gene matches: 1. CDR3 size: 14 residues. The germline CDR1 and CDR2 sequences are SGHAT and FQNNGV. The CDR3 loop is CASSFLAGGYEQYF. The CDR3 DNA follows: TGTGCCAGCAGCTTTCTAGCGGGGGGGTACGAGCAGTACTTC.

The rearrangement joins TRBV25-1 to TRBJ2-7; the D gene is possibly TRBD1 (5 bases). V was cut by 3 bases and J by 4 bases, with 13 bases left in between. This CDR3 is built from 14 residues. Germline CDR1 is MGHDK and CDR2 is SYGVNS. The CDR3 DNA sequence: TGTGCCAGCAGTGACCCTGCCAGGGTGTACGAGCAGTACTTC. It specifies CASSDPARVYEQYF.

J is TRBJ1-3 and V is TRBV5-1; D not resolved. CDR1 and CDR2 (germline): SGHRS, YFSETQ. The V and J ends lost 0 bases and 3 bases respectively, with 7 bases between them. This CDR3 region has 14 residues. CDR3 bases: TGCGCCAGCAGCTTGGCCGAGGGTGGAAACACCATATATTTT. This encodes CASSLAEGGNTIYF.

The chain employs TRBV10-1 and TRBJ1-2; maybe TRBD1 (6 bases). Per germline, CDR1 WNHNN and CDR2 SYGVQD (reference sequence). Trimming took off 2 bases at V and 8 bases at J, with 18 bases between the two ends. The CDR3 totals 15 residues. In nucleotides, the CDR3 is TGCGCCAGCAGTGAGGTGACAGGTCCCCGGGACGGCTACACCTTC. Protein sequence: CASSEVTGPRDGYTF.

The rearrangement links TRBV6-5 to TRBJ1-6; no reliable D call. The CDR3 consists of 15 residues. The germline V and J ends were trimmed by 0 bases and 8 bases, with 11 bases remaining between them. In germline, CDR1 is MNHEY, CDR2 SVGAGI. The DNA for the CDR3 is TGTGCCAGCAGTTACTCGTCAGGATTAGATTCACCCCTCCACTTT. It encodes CASSYSSGLDSPLHF.

This chain joins TRBV5-6 and TRBJ1-2; a weak D match, TRBD1 (5 bases). Germline V gene data show CDR1 as SGHDT and CDR2 as YYEEEE. The CDR3 is 15 residues long. Trimming stripped 4 bases from V and 2 bases from J, with 15 bases between. The CDR3, as DNA: TGTGCCAGCAGCCCATGGACACCTCAGAACTATGGCTACACCTTC. This gives the protein CASSPWTPQNYGYTF.

Concerning this clone: Relative to the germline gene, one junction end is altered; a read error may explain this. The chain links TRBV4-1 to TRBJ1-1; D perhaps matches TRBD1 (5 bases). Germline CDR1 MGHRA, CDR2 YSYEKL. This CDR3 is built from 15 residues. The CDR3 region is CASSQVTTTAGGSAF. Here the CDR3 DNA reads TGCGCCAGCAGCCAAGTCACAACGACGGCCGGGGGTTCGGCCTTT.

The rearrangement joins TRBV10-1 to TRBJ1-2, with D possibly being TRBD1 (6 bases). Trimming cost V 0 bases and J 4 bases, with 21 bases left between them. CDR1 and CDR2 (germline): WNHNN, SYGVQD (reference sequence). This CDR3 is 18 amino acids long. DNA for the CDR3: TGCGCCAGCAGTGAGTCGACGACGGGCGGGGGGCGCCCCTATGGCTACACCTTC. This encodes CASSESTTGGGRPYGYTF.

The rearrangement uses TRBV7-8 and TRBJ2-2, with TRBD2 matching over 10 bases. This CDR3 is built from 16 residues. Germline CDR1 reads SGHVS; CDR2 reads FQNEAQ. Trimming took 2 bases from V and 4 from J; bases not matched to a gene: 4. CDR3: CASSLRERGGTGELFF. CDR3 sequence (DNA): TGTGCCAGCAGCTTAAGGGAGCGGGGGGGCACCGGGGAGCTGTTTTTT.

This sequence joins TRBV11-2 and TRBJ1-2; no definite D call. In germline, CDR1 is SGHAT, CDR2 FQNNGV. This CDR3 comprises 14 residues. V lost 4 bases and J lost 1, with 10 bases in between. The CDR3 coding sequence is TGTGCCAGCAGCTCCCCCCCCCGTAACTATGGCTACACCTTC. Its protein is CASSSPPRNYGYTF.

CDR3 sequence reads: CASSDRGFQPQHF. In DNA form, the CDR3 reads TGTGCCAGCAGTGATAGGGGGTTCCAGCCCCAGCATTTT. The chain carries TRBV2 and TRBJ1-5; possibly TRBD1 for D (6 bases). V dropped 3 bases and J dropped 7 bases, with 10 bases sitting between them. Germline V lookup: CDR1 SNHLY, CDR2 FYNNEI. The length of the CDR3 is 13 residues.

This chain links TRBV4-1 with TRBJ2-7; 8 bases fit TRBD1. The junction had 7 bases not matched to a gene; V was cut back by 3 bases and J by 3 bases. Germline V gives CDR1 MGHRA, CDR2 YSYEKL. CDR3 length: 15 amino acids. The CDR3 DNA is TGCGCCAGCAGCCAGTCCGACAGGGGCAACTACGAGCAGTACTTC. Residues: CASSQSDRGNYEQYF.

The chain couples TRBV7-9 to TRBJ1-5; 9 bases match TRBD1. With 5 bases clipped from V and 6 bases from J, the junction kept 5 bases outside the gene matches. The CDR3 has 14 residues. The germline V gene encodes CDR1 SEHNR and CDR2 FQNEAQ (reference sequence). CDR3 region: CASSPGQGSQPQHF. CDR3 nucleotide sequence: TGTGCCAGCAGCCCGGGACAGGGAAGTCAGCCCCAGCATTTT.

The V and J genes are TRBV11-2 and TRBJ2-5, with 9 positions matching TRBD1. Looked up from germline, CDR1 is SGHAT and CDR2 is FQNNGV. The V and J ends lost 0 bases and 5 bases, in that order; junction bases with no gene match: 4. The CDR3 consists of 15 residues. The CDR3 region is CASSLENRGPETQYF. DNA for the CDR3: TGTGCCAGCAGCTTAGAAAACAGGGGGCCGGAGACCCAGTACTTC.

The V and J genes are TRBV2 and TRBJ2-1, with no clear D. The CDR3 contains 12 residues. CDR1 and CDR2 (germline): SNHLY, FYNNEI. The germline V and J ends were trimmed by 4 bases and 5 bases, with 6 bases remaining between them. Written as DNA, the CDR3 is TGTGCCAGCAGTGCAACTAACAATGAGCAGTTCTTC. It codes for CASSATNNEQFF.